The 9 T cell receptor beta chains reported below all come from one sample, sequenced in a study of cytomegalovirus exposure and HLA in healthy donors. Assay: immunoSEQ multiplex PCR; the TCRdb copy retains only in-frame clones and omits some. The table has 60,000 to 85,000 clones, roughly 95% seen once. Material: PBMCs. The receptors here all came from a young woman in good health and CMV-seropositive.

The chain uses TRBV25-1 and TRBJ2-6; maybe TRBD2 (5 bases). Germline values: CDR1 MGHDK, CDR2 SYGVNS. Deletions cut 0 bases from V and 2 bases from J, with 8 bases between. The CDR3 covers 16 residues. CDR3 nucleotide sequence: TGTGCCAGCAGTGAATACGGAGGAACTGGGGCCAACGTCCTGACTTTC. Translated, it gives CASSEYGGTGANVLTF.

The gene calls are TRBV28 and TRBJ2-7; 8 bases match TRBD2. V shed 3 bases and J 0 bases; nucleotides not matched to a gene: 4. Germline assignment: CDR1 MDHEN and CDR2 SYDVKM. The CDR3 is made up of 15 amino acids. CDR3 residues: CASSLAGTSSYEQYF. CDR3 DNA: TGTGCCAGCAGTTTGGCCGGGACTAGCTCCTACGAGCAGTACTTC.

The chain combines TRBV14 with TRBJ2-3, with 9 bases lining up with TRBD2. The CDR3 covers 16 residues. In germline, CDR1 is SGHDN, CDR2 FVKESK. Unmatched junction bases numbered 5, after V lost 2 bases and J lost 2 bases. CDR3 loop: CASSQLAGVYTDTQYF. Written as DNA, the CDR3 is TGTGCCAGCAGCCAATTAGCGGGAGTCTACACAGATACGCAGTATTTT. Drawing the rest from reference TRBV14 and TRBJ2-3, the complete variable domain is EAGVTQFPSHSVIEKGQTVTLRCDPISGHDNLYWYRRVMGKEIKFLLHFVKESKQDESGMPNNRFLAERTGGTYSTLKVQPAELEDSGVYFCASSQLAGVYTDTQYFGPGTRLTVL.

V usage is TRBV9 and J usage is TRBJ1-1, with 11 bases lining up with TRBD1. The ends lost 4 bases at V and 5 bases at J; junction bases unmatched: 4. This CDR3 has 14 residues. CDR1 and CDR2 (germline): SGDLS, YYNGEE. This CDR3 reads CASSSGQGGTEAFF. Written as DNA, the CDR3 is TGTGCCAGCAGCTCGGGACAGGGGGGGACTGAAGCTTTCTTT. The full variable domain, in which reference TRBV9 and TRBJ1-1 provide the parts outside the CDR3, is DSGVTQTPKHLITATGQRVTLRCSPRSGDLSVYWYQQSLDQGLQFLIQYYNGEERAKGNILERFSAQQFPDLHSELNLSSLELGDSALYFCASSSGQGGTEAFFGQGTRLTVV.

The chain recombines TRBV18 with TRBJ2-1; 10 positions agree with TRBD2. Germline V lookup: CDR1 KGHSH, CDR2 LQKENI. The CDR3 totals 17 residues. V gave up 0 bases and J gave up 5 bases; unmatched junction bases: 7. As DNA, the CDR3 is TGTGCCAGCTCACCACCGGCTAGCGGGAGAAGGGACAATGAGCAGTTCTTC. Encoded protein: CASSPPASGRRDNEQFF.

The chain's CDR3 is CASSFQDNTEAFF. Written as DNA, the CDR3 is TGTGCCAGCAGTTTCCAGGATAACACTGAAGCTTTCTTT. The chain recombines TRBV28 with TRBJ1-1, with D hard to call. Looked up from germline, CDR1 is MDHEN and CDR2 is SYDVKM. Trimming removed 3 bases from V and 2 bases from J, with 7 bases in between. This CDR3 has 13 residues.

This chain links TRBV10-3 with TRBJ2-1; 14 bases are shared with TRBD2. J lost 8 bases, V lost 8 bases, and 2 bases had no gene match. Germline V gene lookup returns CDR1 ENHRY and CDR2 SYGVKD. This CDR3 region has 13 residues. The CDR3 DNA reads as TGTGCCATCGGACTAGCGGGAGGTTATGAGCAGTTCTTC. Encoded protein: CAIGLAGGYEQFF.

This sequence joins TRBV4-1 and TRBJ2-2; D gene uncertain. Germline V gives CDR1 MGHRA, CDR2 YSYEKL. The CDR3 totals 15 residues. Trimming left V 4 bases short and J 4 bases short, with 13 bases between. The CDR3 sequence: CASSPGLLGTGELFF. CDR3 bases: TGCGCCAGCAGCCCTGGGCTTCTGGGCACCGGGGAGCTGTTTTTT.

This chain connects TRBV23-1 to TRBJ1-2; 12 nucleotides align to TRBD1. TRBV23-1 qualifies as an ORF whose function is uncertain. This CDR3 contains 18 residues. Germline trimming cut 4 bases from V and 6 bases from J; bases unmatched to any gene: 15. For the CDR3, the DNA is TGCGCCAGCAGTCTGCACCGGGACAGGGGGCGCGGTAGGCATGGCTACACCTTC. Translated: CASSLHRDRGRGRHGYTF.